One sample yielded the 17 T cell receptor beta chains listed below, sequenced in a study of cytomegalovirus exposure and HLA in healthy donors (dated by TCRdb to the late 2010s). Preparation of the library involved the immunoSEQ multiplex PCR assay. A mixture of 60 forward primers for TCR Vbeta segments and 13 reverse primers for TCR Jbeta segments was used in the multiplex PCR. As stored in TCRdb, this immuneACCESS dataset retains in-frame rearrangements with V and J assigned. A fraction of the clones does not appear; measured against another copy, unresolved V genes explain less than half of the discrepancy, and the remainder lacks a known reason. The sample's table covers some 52,000 clones. The biggest ten clones account for about 12% of the sample. The specimen sequenced was PBMCs. The origin of the receptors is a woman aged 55-70 years in good health and CMV-seropositive.

The chain combines TRBV5-1 with TRBJ2-3; 12 bases agree with TRBD2. Germline V lookup: CDR1 SGHRS, CDR2 YFSETQ. The V and J ends lost 4 bases and 4 bases, in that order; junction bases with no gene match: 7. CDR3 length: 16 amino acids. In DNA form, the CDR3 reads TGCGCCAGCAGCATACTAGCGGGGGGAGTGTCAGATACGCAGTATTTT. The encoded protein is CASSILAGGVSDTQYF.

J is TRBJ2-1 and V is TRBV7-9; 12 positions agree with TRBD2. V was pared by 5 bases and J by 9 bases, with 11 bases of the junction left unmatched. Per the germline V gene, CDR1 is SEHNR and CDR2 is FQNEAQ (reference sequence). The CDR3 loop spans 16 amino acids. The CDR3, as DNA: TGTGCCAGCAGCGCGCCCTCTAGCGGGGGGGCGGGTGAGCAGTTCTTC. Residues: CASSAPSSGGAGEQFF.

This chain joins TRBV5-8 and TRBJ1-2, with D maybe TRBD1 (5 bases). V was clipped by 3 bases and J by 5 bases, with 8 bases between them. CDR3 size: 12 residues. CDR1 is SGHTS and CDR2 is YDEGEE in the germline V gene. CDR3 loop: CASSSTGYGYTF. For the CDR3, the DNA is TGTGCCAGCAGCTCTACAGGTTATGGCTACACCTTC.

The chain carries TRBV27 and TRBJ1-2; 9 bases match TRBD1. The trim removed 7 bases at V and 2 bases at J, leaving 5 bases unmatched. The germline V gene encodes CDR1 MNHEY and CDR2 SMNVEV (reference sequence). The CDR3 sequence is 14 residues long. CDR3 sequence: CASKGQGLNYGYTF. The CDR3 nucleotides are TGTGCCAGCAAAGGACAGGGGCTAAACTATGGCTACACCTTC.

The V and J genes are TRBV4-3 and TRBJ2-1; maybe TRBD2 (7 bases). The germline CDR1 and CDR2 sequences are LGHNA and YSLEER. The CDR3 consists of 15 residues. Trimming removed 0 bases from V and 9 bases from J, with 15 bases in between. CDR3 DNA: TGCGCCAGCAGCCAAGATGGAGGGGGGGCGATTGAGCAGTTCTTC. Protein: CASSQDGGGAIEQFF.

The chain recombines TRBV4-3 with TRBJ1-2, with no clear D. V was clipped by 1 base and J by 4 bases, with 16 bases between them. The CDR3 extends over 16 amino acids. Germline V gene sequence: CDR1 LGHNA, CDR2 YSLEER. CDR3: CASSQGEARLGYGYTF. The CDR3, as DNA: TGCGCCAGCAGCCAAGGGGAGGCCAGGCTGGGCTATGGCTACACCTTC.

This sequence joins TRBV18 and TRBJ1-2, with a weak D call TRBD1 (5 bases). V was clipped by 6 bases and J by 3 bases, with 23 bases between them. Germline CDR1 and CDR2: KGHSH and LQKENI. This CDR3 region has 17 residues. The CDR3 DNA reads as TGTGCCAGCTCCCCAGGAGCCGGGGGGTTCAGAGACTATGGCTACACCTTC. It encodes CASSPGAGGFRDYGYTF. Together with reference TRBV18 and TRBJ1-2, the CDR3 gives the full variable domain: NAGVMQNPRHLVRRRGQEARLRCSPMKGHSHVYWYRQLPEEGLKFMVYLQKENIIDESGMPKERFSAEFPKEGPSILRIQQVVRGDSAAYFCASSPGAGGFRDYGYTFGSGTRLTVV.

V and J are TRBV20-1 and TRBJ1-2; D is uncertain. The germline V gene has CDR1 DFQATT and CDR2 SNEGSKA (reference sequence). This CDR3 comprises 11 residues. V lost 2 bases to trimming and J lost 8 bases, with 9 bases between them. CDR3 residues: CSARKVEGYTF. The CDR3, as DNA: TGCAGTGCTAGAAAGGTGGAGGGCTACACCTTC.

The chain combines TRBV19 with TRBJ1-1; maybe TRBD1 (5 bases). Germline CDR1 is LNHDA and CDR2 is SQIVND (reference sequence). This CDR3 spans 15 amino acids. V gave up 3 bases and J gave up 2 bases, with 13 bases separating them. The CDR3 DNA sequence: TGTGCCAGTAGTATTGGACAAGGTGTTAACACTGAAGCTTTCTTT. Protein sequence: CASSIGQGVNTEAFF.

V usage is TRBV29-1 and J usage is TRBJ1-5; D is unclear. CDR3 length: 12 amino acids. Germline lookup yields CDR1 SQVTM and CDR2 ANQGSEA. V lost 4 bases and J lost 8, with 12 bases in between. CDR3 protein: CSVAEGTEPQHF. The CDR3 nucleotides are TGCAGCGTTGCGGAGGGAACGGAGCCCCAGCATTTT.

The rearrangement links TRBV10-3 to TRBJ1-2; TRBD1 matches 8 bases. V gave up 3 bases and J gave up 6 bases; unmatched junction bases: 9. CDR1 ENHRY and CDR2 SYGVKD come from the germline V gene. The CDR3 has 15 amino acids. CDR3 region: CAISERTGWTDGYTF. The CDR3 DNA reads as TGTGCCATCAGTGAAAGGACAGGGTGGACGGATGGCTACACCTTC.

The chain joins TRBV19 to TRBJ1-1; 7 bases are a match to TRBD1. The CDR3 is made up of 15 amino acids. The germline CDR1 and CDR2 sequences are LNHDA and SQIVND (reference sequence). With V trimmed by 3 bases and J by 2 bases, 6 bases remained unmatched. The CDR3 protein is CASSIRTGTNTEAFF. As DNA, the CDR3 is TGTGCCAGTAGTATCCGGACAGGAACCAACACTGAAGCTTTCTTT.

V is TRBV6-5 and J is TRBJ2-7; possible D gene TRBD1, 5 bases. From germline, CDR1 is MNHEY and CDR2 SVGAGI. V dropped 5 bases and J dropped 4 bases, with 12 bases sitting between them. This CDR3 region has 13 residues. CDR3 region: CASSRNRQYEQYF. CDR3 DNA sequence: TGTGCCAGCAGTCGGAACAGACAGTACGAGCAGTACTTC.

V and J are TRBV29-1 and TRBJ2-3; TRBD2 matches at 12 bases. This CDR3 has 13 amino acids. V dropped 4 bases and J dropped 4; count of bases not matched to a gene: 0. Germline CDR1 SQVTM, CDR2 ANQGSEA. CDR3 sequence: CSVGTSGADTQYF. The CDR3 bases are TGCAGCGTTGGGACTAGCGGGGCAGATACGCAGTATTTT.

The chain uses TRBV4-1 and TRBJ2-5, with 10 positions matching TRBD2. V was pared by 4 bases and J by 5 bases, with 13 bases of the junction left unmatched. CDR1 and CDR2 (germline): MGHRA, YSYEKL. This CDR3 contains 17 residues. In nucleotides, the CDR3 is TGCGCCAGCAGCCGAACAAGCGGGGGGGCCTTGACCGAGACCCAGTACTTC. Encoded protein: CASSRTSGGALTETQYF.

This chain links TRBV6-5 with TRBJ1-6; D is unresolved. Germline V gene data show CDR1 as MNHEY and CDR2 as SVGAGI. The germline V and J ends were trimmed by 2 bases and 10 bases, with 9 bases remaining between them. The CDR3 contains 13 residues. The CDR3 spells CASSYEGDSPLHF. The CDR3 DNA is TGTGCCAGCAGTTACGAGGGAGACTCACCCCTCCACTTT.

The genes are TRBV7-2 and TRBJ2-2; D not resolved. This CDR3 has 13 residues. CDR1 is SGHTA, CDR2 FQGNSA, per germline. Trimming shortened V by 2 bases and J by 4 bases, and 5 bases separated the two germline ends. The CDR3 bases are TGTGCCAGCAGCTTATGGGCCACCGGGGAGCTGTTTTTT. Translated: CASSLWATGELFF. The full variable domain, rest sourced from reference TRBV7-2 and TRBJ2-2, is GAGVSQSPSNKVTEKGKDVELRCDPISGHTALYWYRQSLGQGLEFLIYFQGNSAPDKSGLPSDRFSAERTGGSVSTLTIQRTQQEDSAVYLCASSLWATGELFFGEGSRLTVL.